This is a list of T cell receptor beta chains from one sample in a study of graft-versus-host responses after intestinal transplantation. Some clones are missing from TCRdb's copy, which holds only in-frame ones; the method was immunoSEQ multiplex PCR. Of tens of thousands of clones detected, roughly 91% appear once; the ten largest clones hold about 5.5%. Material: PBMCs, obtained around 820 days after a first intestinal transplant, on the day of a second. These receptors originate from a human patient who received an intestinal transplant, so some T cells may come from the graft donor. The CDR3 runs from the conserved cysteine through the conserved F or W. Fields, in order: J gene, V gene, D gene, clone size, CDR3 protein, CDR3 DNA. D genes are given only for firm matches. Only part of the rows carry a size: once, few, many, or a class if the clone is expanded.

>TRBJ2-3|TRBV15|-|-
CATSREQGADTQYF
TGTGCCACCAGCAGAGAACAGGGTGCAGATACGCAGTATTTT
>TRBJ1-1|TRBV28|-|-
CASSLRRVGTEAFF
TGTGCCAGCAGTTTACGAAGGGTCGGCACTGAAGCTTTCTTT
>TRBJ2-7|TRBV11-2|TRBD2|-
CASSLGGAGETRYEQYF
TGTGCCAGCAGCTTAGGGGGAGCGGGAGAGACCAGATACGAGCAGTACTTC
>TRBJ2-3|TRBV6-1|TRBD1|-
CASSEVGRGNTDTQYF
TGTGCCAGCAGTGAAGTAGGCAGGGGGAACACAGATACGCAGTATTTT
>TRBJ1-5|TRBV4-2|-|-
CASSHIGGNGQPQHF
TGTGCCAGCAGCCATATAGGGGGGAACGGTCAGCCCCAGCATTTT
>TRBJ1-1|TRBV6-5|-|-
CASRQQGMNTEAFF
TGTGCCAGCAGACAGCAGGGAATGAACACTGAAGCTTTCTTT
>TRBJ2-5|TRBV5-4|TRBD2|few
CASSLDGLAQETQYF
TGTGCCAGCAGCTTGGATGGACTAGCTCAGGAGACCCAGTACTTC
>TRBJ1-3|TRBV9|-|-
CASSVNSFSGNTIYF
TGTGCCAGCAGCGTTAACAGTTTCTCTGGAAACACCATATATTTT
>TRBJ2-1|TRBV2|-|-
CASSDGTLYNEQFF
TGTGCCAGCAGTGATGGGACCCTCTACAATGAGCAGTTCTTC
>TRBJ2-1|TRBV5-6|-|-
CASSLGFYEQFF
TGTGCCAGCAGCTTGGGATTCTATGAGCAGTTCTTC
>TRBJ2-7|TRBV30|-|-
CAWSVRRQVTINYEQYF
TGTGCCTGGAGTGTTAGGAGGCAGGTTACGATCAACTACGAGCAGTACTTC
>TRBJ2-5|TRBV6-1|TRBD2|-
CASSAGGAGEEYF
TGTGCCAGCAGTGCGGGTGGGGCGGGAGAGGAATACTTC
>TRBJ2-7|TRBV30|-|-
CAWSRGTGGYEQYF
TGTGCCTGGAGTCGGGGGACCGGGGGCTACGAGCAGTACTTC
>TRBJ1-5|TRBV30|-|-
CAWSVPGNQPQHF
TGTGCCTGGAGTGTACCCGGCAATCAGCCCCAGCATTTT
>TRBJ1-6|TRBV11-2|-|once
CASSFLPDPGSPLHF
TGTGCCAGCAGCTTTCTCCCTGATCCGGGTTCACCCCTCCACTTT
>TRBJ2-6|TRBV5-1|-|-
CASSTFSGANVLTF
TGCGCCAGCAGTACGTTTTCTGGGGCCAACGTCCTGACTTTC
>TRBJ2-4|TRBV18|TRBD2|-
CASSPAGTRVLKNIQYF
TGTGCCAGCTCACCCGCTGGGACTAGGGTCTTGAAAAACATTCAGTACTTC
>TRBJ2-7|TRBV28|-|-
CASTTPGEQYF
TGTGCCAGCACTACGCCTGGCGAGCAGTACTTC
>TRBJ1-4|TRBV6-1|-|-
CASSEGGGNEKLFF
TGTGCCAGCAGTGAAGGGGGGGGTAATGAAAAACTGTTTTTT
>TRBJ2-1|TRBV30|TRBD1|-
CAYPTGDYNEQFF
TGTGCCTACCCGACAGGGGACTACAATGAGCAGTTCTTC
>TRBJ2-7|TRBV11-2|-|-
CASSLGGSWDEQYF
TGTGCCAGCAGCTTAGGTGGATCTTGGGACGAGCAGTACTTC
>TRBJ2-2|TRBV6-5|TRBD2|-
CASRRTSGRSGELFF
TGTGCCAGCAGAAGGACTAGCGGGAGATCCGGGGAGCTGTTTTTT
>TRBJ2-7|TRBV10-1|TRBD2|-
CASSEASGRAHEQYF
TGCGCCAGCAGTGAGGCTAGCGGGAGGGCCCACGAGCAGTACTTC
>TRBJ1-2|TRBV20-1|-|once
CGSDTNYGYTF
TGCGGCTCGGACACAAACTATGGCTACACCTTC
>TRBJ1-1|TRBV30|TRBD1|-
CAWSVATGSEAFF
TGTGCCTGGAGTGTAGCGACAGGGAGCGAAGCTTTCTTT
>TRBJ2-5|TRBV30|TRBD1|-
CAWSMGQGDTQYF
TGTGCCTGGAGTATGGGGCAGGGGGACACCCAGTACTTC
>TRBJ1-2|TRBV5-1|-|-
CASSLGNYGYTF
TGCGCCAGCAGCTTGGGGAACTATGGCTACACCTTC
>TRBJ2-3|TRBV28|TRBD2|-
CASRFSGSTDTQYF
TGTGCCAGCAGATTTAGCGGGAGTACAGATACGCAGTATTTT
>TRBJ2-1|TRBV9|-|-
CASSVGGETTRVHEQFF
TGTGCCAGCAGCGTAGGGGGCGAGACGACCCGTGTCCATGAGCAGTTCTTC
>TRBJ2-7|TRBV29-1|TRBD2|-
CSVVGEGYEQYF
TGCAGCGTCGTCGGGGAGGGCTACGAGCAGTACTTC
>TRBJ2-7|TRBV7-9|TRBD1|once
CASSFGQGSYEQYF
TGTGCCAGCAGCTTCGGACAGGGGTCCTACGAGCAGTACTTC
>TRBJ2-1|TRBV4-1|TRBD2|-
CASSQEGLAGPYNEQFF
TGCGCCAGCAGCCAAGAGGGATTAGCGGGACCGTACAATGAGCAGTTCTTC
>TRBJ1-2|TRBV25-1|-|-
CASSESVYPGYGYTF
TGTGCCAGCAGTGAATCGGTCTACCCTGGGTATGGCTACACCTTC
>TRBJ2-1|TRBV15|-|-
CATSRVRGSYNEQFF
TGTGCCACCAGCAGAGTTCGCGGCTCCTACAATGAGCAGTTCTTC
>TRBJ1-1|TRBV5-4|-|-
CASSLARTEAFF
TGTGCCAGCAGCTTGGCGAGGACTGAAGCTTTCTTT
>TRBJ2-3|TRBV5-4|-|-
CASSLEYTDTQYF
TGTGCCAGCAGCCTAGAGTACACAGATACGCAGTATTTT
>TRBJ2-5|TRBV7-2|TRBD2|-
CASSSRTSRETQYF
TGTGCCAGCAGCTCGAGGACTAGCCGGGAGACCCAGTACTTC